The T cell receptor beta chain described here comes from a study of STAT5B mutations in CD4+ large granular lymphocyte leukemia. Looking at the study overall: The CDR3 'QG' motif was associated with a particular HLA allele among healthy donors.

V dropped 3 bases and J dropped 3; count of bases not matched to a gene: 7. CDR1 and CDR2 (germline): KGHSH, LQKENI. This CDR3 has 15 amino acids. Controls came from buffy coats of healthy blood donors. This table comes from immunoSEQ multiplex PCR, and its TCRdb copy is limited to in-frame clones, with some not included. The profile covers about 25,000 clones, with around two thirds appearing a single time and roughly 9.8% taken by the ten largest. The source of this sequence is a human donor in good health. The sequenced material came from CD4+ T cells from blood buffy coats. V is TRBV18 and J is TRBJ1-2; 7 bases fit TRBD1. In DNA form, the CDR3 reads TGTGCCAGCTCACCCTCGGGAGGGGGCCACTATGGCTACACCTTC. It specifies CASSPSGGGHYGYTF. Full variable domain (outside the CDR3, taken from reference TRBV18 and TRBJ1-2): NAGVMQNPRHLVRRRGQEARLRCSPMKGHSHVYWYRQLPEEGLKFMVYLQKENIIDESGMPKERFSAEFPKEGPSILRIQQVVRGDSAAYFCASSPSGGGHYGYTFGSGTRLTVV.